This note documents a single T cell receptor (beta chain) sequence. Its target is not known. This CDR3 region has 13 residues. Per germline, CDR1 SEHNR and CDR2 FQNEAQ (reference sequence). Trimming cost V 8 bases and J 6 bases, with 14 bases left between them. The sample is drawn from a study of blood T cells in healthy people across ages. Primers used in a second PCR of about 6 to 11 cycles were a sample-barcoded 5' primer and a J-beta primer mix. One entry per CDR3 protein, called by TCRdb with MiXCR from the 5' RACE reads. The data hold about 760,000 distinct CDR3 sequences, with roughly 56% observed a single time. Overall study findings and caveats: PBMC samples, being unsorted, prevented any conclusive comparison of naive and antigen-experienced cells.

V and J are TRBV7-9 and TRBJ2-1; D might be TRBD2 (6 bases). The sample consisted of blood. The sequence derives from a man aged 40-50 years in good health. CDR3: CASVTGRFNEQFF. The CDR3 coding sequence is TGTGCCAGCGTCACCGGGAGATTCAATGAGCAGTTCTTC.